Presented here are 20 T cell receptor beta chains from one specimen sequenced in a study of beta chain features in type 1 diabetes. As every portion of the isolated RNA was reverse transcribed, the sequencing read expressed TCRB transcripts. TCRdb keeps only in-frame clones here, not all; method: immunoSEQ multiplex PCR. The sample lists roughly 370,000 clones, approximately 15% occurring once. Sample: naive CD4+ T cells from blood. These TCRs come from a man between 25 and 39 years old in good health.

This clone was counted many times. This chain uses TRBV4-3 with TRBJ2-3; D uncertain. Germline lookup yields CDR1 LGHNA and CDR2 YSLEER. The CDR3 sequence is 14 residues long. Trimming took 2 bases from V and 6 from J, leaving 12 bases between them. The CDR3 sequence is CASSQQIGSDTQYF. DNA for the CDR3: TGCGCCAGCAGCCAACAAATTGGAAGCGATACGCAGTATTTT.

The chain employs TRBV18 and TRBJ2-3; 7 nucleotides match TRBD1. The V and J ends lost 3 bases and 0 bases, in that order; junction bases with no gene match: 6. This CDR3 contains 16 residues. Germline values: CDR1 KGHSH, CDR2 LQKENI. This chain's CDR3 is CASSPWTGVSTDTQYF. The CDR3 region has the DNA TGTGCCAGCTCACCGTGGACAGGAGTAAGCACAGATACGCAGTATTTT.

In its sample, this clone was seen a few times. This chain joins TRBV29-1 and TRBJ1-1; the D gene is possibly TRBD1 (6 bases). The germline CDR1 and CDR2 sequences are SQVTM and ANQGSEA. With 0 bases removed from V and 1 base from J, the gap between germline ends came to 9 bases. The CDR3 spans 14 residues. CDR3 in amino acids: CSVEDRGQNTEAFF. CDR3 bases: TGCAGCGTTGAAGACAGGGGCCAGAACACTGAAGCTTTCTTT.

The CDR3 spells CASRAPSRDRVAEQYF. The CDR3, as DNA: TGTGCCAGCAGGGCACCCAGCAGGGACAGGGTGGCCGAGCAGTACTTC. This chain links TRBV27 with TRBJ2-7, with 9 bases that match TRBD1. CDR3 size: 16 residues. Germline V CDR1 and CDR2: MNHEY, SMNVEV (reference sequence). The junction had 15 bases not matched to a gene; V was cut back by 6 bases and J by 6 bases.

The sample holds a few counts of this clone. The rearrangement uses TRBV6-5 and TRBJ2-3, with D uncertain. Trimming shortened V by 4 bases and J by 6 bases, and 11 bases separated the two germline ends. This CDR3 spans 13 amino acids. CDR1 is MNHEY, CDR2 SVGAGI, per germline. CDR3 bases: TGTGCCAGCAGTTCCTCCAGAGCGGATACGCAGTATTTT. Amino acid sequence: CASSSSRADTQYF.

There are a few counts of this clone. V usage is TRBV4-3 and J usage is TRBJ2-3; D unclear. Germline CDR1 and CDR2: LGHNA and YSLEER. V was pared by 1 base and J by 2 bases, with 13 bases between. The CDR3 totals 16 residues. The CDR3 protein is CASSQGGIPLTDTQYF. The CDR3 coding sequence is TGCGCCAGCAGCCAAGGGGGTATTCCCCTCACAGATACGCAGTATTTT.

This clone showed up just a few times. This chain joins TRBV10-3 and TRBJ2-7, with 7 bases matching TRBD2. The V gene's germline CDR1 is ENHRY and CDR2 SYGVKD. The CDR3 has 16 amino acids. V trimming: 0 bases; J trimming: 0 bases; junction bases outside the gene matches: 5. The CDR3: CAISESAGRVSYEQYV. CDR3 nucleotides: TGTGCCATCAGTGAGTCTGCTGGGAGGGTCTCCTACGAGCAGTACGTC.

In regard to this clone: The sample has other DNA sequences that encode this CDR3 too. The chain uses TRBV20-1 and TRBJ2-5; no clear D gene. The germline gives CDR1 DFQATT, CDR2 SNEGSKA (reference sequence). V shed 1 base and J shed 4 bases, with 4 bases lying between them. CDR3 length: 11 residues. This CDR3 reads CSARGGETQYF. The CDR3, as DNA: TGCAGTGCTAGAGGAGGAGAGACCCAGTACTTC.

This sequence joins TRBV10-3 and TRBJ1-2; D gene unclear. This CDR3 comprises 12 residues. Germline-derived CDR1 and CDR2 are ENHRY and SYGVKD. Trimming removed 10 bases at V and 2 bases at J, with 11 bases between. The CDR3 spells CATSGHNYGYTF. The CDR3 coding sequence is TGTGCCACCAGCGGGCACAACTATGGCTACACCTTC.

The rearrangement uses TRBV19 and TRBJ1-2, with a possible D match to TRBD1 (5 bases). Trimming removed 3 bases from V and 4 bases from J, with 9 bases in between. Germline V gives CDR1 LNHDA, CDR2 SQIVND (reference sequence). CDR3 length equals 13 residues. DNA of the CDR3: TGTGCCAGTAGTATTGGCAGGGTCTATGGCTACACCTTC. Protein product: CASSIGRVYGYTF.

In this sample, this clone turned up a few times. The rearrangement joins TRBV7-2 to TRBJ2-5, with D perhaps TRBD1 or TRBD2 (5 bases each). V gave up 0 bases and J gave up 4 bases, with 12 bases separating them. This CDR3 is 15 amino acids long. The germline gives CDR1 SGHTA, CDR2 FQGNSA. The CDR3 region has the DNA TGTGCCAGCAGCTTAGCGCCAGGGACCGGAGAGACCCAGTACTTC. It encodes CASSLAPGTGETQYF.

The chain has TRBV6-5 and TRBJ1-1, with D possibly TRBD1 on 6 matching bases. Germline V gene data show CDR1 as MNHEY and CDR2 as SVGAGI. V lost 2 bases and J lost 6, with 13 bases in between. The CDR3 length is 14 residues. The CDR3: CASSYAEGGAEAFF. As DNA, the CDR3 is TGTGCCAGCAGTTACGCCGAGGGGGGCGCTGAAGCTTTCTTT.

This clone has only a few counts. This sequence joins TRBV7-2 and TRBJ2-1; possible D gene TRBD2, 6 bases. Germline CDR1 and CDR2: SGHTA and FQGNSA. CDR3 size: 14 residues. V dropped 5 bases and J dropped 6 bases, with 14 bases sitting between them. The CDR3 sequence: CASSMKAGRNEQFF. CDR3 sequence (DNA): TGTGCCAGCAGCATGAAGGCGGGACGCAATGAGCAGTTCTTC.

The CDR3 reads CASSNGQGTEKLFF. Here the CDR3 DNA reads TGTGCCAGCAGTAACGGACAGGGGACTGAAAAACTGTTTTTT. This rearrangement joins TRBV6-5 to TRBJ1-4; TRBD1 aligns across 9 bases. This CDR3 contains 14 residues. Losses at the gene ends were 5 bases for V and 7 bases for J; bases not matched to a gene: 5. Germline values: CDR1 MNHEY, CDR2 SVGAGI.

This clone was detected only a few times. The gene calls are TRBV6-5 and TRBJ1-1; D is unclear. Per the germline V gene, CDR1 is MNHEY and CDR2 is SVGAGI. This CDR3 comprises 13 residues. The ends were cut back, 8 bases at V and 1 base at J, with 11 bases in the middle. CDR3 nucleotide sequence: TGTGCCAGCTCCGGGAGCCAGAACACTGAAGCTTTCTTT. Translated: CASSGSQNTEAFF.

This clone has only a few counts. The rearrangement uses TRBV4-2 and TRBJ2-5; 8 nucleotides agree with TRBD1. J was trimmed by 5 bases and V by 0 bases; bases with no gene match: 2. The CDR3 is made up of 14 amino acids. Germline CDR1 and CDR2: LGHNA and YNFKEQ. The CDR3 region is CASSQEGQGETQYF. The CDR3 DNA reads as TGTGCCAGCAGCCAAGAAGGACAGGGCGAGACCCAGTACTTC.

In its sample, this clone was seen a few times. CDR3 DNA: TGTGCCAGCAGTGGTGCTGCGACGACTTATGGCTACACCTTC. As protein: CASSGAATTYGYTF. The rearrangement joins TRBV2 to TRBJ1-2; D remains ambiguous. The CDR3 is 14 amino acids. Deletions cut 4 bases from V and 5 bases from J, with 14 bases between. Germline CDR1 SNHLY, CDR2 FYNNEI.

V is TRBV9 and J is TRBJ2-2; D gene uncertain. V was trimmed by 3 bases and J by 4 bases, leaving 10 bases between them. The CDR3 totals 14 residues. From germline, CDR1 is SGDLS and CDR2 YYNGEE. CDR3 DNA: TGTGCCAGCAGCGCCGACCAGGCCACCGGGGAGCTGTTTTTT. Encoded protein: CASSADQATGELFF.

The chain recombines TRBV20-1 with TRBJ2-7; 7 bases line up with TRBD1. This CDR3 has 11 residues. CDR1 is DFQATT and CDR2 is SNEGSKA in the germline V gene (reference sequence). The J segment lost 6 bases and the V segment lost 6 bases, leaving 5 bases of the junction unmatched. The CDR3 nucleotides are TGCAGTGCAATGACAGGGCCCGAGCAGTACTTC. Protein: CSAMTGPEQYF.

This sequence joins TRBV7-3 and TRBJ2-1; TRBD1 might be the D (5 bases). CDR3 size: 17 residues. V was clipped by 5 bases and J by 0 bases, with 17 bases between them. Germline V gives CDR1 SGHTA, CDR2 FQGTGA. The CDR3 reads CASSAKTEKRSYNEQFF. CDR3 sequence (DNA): TGTGCCAGCAGCGCTAAGACAGAGAAGCGCTCCTACAATGAGCAGTTCTTC.